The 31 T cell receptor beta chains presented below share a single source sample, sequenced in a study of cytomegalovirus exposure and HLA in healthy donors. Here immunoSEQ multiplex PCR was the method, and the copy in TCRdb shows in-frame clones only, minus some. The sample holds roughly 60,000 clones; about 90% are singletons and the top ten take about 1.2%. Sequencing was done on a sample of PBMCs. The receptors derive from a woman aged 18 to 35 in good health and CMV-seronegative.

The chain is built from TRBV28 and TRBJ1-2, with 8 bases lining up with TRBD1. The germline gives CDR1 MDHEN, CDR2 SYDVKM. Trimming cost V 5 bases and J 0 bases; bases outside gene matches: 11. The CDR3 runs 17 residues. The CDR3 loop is CASSPLGQGASNYGYTF. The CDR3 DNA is TGTGCCAGCAGTCCCCTTGGACAGGGCGCCTCTAACTATGGCTACACCTTC.

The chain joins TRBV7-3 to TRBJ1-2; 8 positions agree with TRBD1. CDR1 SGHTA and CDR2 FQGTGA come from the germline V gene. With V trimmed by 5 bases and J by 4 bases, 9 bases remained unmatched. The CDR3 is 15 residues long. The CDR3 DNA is TGTGCCAGCAGCCGGCTGACAGGGGTTGTCTATGGCTACACCTTC. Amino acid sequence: CASSRLTGVVYGYTF.

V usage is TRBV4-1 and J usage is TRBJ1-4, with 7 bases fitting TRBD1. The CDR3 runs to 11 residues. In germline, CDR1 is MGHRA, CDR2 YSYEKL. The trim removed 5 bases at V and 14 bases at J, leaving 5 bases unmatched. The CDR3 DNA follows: TGCGCCAGCAGCGATAACAGGGGTCTGTTTTTT. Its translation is CASSDNRGLFF.

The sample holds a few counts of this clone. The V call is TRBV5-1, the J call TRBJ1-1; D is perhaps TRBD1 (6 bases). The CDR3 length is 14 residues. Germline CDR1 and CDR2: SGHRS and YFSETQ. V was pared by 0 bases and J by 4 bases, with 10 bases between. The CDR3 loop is CASSLGGGGTEAFF. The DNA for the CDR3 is TGCGCCAGCAGCTTGGGGGGAGGGGGCACTGAAGCTTTCTTT.

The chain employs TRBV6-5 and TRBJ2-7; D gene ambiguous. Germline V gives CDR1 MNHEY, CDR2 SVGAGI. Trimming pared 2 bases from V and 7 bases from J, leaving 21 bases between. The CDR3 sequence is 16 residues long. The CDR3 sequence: CASSYGSTAPLREQYF. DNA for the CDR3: TGTGCCAGCAGTTACGGCTCGACCGCCCCCTTGAGGGAGCAGTACTTC.

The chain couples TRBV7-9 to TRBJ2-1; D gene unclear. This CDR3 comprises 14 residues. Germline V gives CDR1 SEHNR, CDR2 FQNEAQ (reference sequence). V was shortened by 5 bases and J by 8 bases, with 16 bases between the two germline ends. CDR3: CASSPVALIYEQFF. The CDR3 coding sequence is TGTGCCAGCAGCCCAGTAGCCCTAATTTATGAGCAGTTCTTC.

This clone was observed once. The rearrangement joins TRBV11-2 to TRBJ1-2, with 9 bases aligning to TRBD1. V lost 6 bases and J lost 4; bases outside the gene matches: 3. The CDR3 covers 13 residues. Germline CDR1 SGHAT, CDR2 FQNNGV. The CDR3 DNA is TGTGCCAGCAGATTGACAGGGGGCTATGGCTACACCTTC. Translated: CASRLTGGYGYTF.

The CDR3 spells CASSRPGTTETQYF. The CDR3 DNA is TGTGCCAGCAGTCGTCCCGGGACAACGGAGACCCAGTACTTC. The chain links TRBV27 to TRBJ2-5; D is possibly TRBD1 (6 bases). Trimming removed 5 bases at V and 5 bases at J, with 15 bases between. The CDR3 contains 14 residues. Germline values: CDR1 MNHEY, CDR2 SMNVEV (reference sequence).

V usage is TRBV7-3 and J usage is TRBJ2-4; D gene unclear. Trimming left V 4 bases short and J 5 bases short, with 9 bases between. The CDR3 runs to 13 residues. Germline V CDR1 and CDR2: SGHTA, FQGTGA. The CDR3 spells CASSSPPENIQYF. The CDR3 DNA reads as TGTGCCAGCAGCTCCCCACCAGAAAACATTCAGTACTTC.

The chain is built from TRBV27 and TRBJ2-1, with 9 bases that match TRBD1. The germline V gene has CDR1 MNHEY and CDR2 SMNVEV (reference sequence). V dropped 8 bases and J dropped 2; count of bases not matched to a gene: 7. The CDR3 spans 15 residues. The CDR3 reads CASSPGTGTYNEQFF. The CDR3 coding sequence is TGTGCCAGCTCGCCCGGGACAGGGACCTACAATGAGCAGTTCTTC.

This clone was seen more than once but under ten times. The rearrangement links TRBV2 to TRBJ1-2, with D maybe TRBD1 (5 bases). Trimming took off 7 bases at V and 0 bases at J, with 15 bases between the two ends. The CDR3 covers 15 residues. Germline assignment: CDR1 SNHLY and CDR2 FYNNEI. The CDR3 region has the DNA TGTGCCAGCAATGACCTGACAGCATCTAACTATGGCTACACCTTC. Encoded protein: CASNDLTASNYGYTF. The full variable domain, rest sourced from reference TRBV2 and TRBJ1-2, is EPEVTQTPSHQVTQMGQEVILRCVPISNHLYFYWYRQILGQKVEFLVSFYNNEISEKSEIFDDQFSVERPDGSNFTLKIRSTKLEDSAMYFCASNDLTASNYGYTFGSGTRLTVV.

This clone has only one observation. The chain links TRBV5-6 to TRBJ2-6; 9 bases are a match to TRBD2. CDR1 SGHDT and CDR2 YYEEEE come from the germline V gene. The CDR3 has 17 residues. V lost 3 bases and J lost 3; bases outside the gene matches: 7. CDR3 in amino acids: CASSWLAGISGANVLTF. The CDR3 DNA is TGTGCCAGCAGCTGGCTAGCGGGAATCAGTGGGGCCAACGTCCTGACTTTC.

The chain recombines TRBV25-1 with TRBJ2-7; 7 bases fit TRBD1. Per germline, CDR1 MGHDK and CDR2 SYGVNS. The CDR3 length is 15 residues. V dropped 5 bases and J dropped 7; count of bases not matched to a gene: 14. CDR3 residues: CASSQTSDRREEQYF. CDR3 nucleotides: TGTGCCAGCAGTCAAACCTCGGACAGGCGTGAAGAGCAGTACTTC.

CDR3 DNA: TGTGCCATCGGGGGGACTAGCACAGATACGCAGTATTTT. It translates to CAIGGTSTDTQYF. This rearrangement joins TRBV5-4 to TRBJ2-3, with 7 bases that match TRBD2. The CDR3 totals 13 residues. The V gene end was trimmed by 9 bases and the J gene end by 0 bases; junction bases not matched to a gene: 4. Germline V lookup: CDR1 SGHNT, CDR2 YYREEE (reference sequence).

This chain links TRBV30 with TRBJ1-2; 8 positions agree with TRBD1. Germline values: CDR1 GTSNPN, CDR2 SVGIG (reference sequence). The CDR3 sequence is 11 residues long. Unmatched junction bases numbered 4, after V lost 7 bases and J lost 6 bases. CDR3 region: CAFTGGDGYTF. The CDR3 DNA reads TGTGCCTTTACAGGGGGGGATGGCTACACCTTC.

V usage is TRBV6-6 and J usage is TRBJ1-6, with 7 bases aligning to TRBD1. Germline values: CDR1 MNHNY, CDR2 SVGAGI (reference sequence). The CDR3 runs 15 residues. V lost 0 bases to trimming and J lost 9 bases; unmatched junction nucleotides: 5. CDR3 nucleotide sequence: TGTGCCAGCAGTTACTCAGGGGGCGACTTTTCACCCCTCCACTTT. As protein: CASSYSGGDFSPLHF.

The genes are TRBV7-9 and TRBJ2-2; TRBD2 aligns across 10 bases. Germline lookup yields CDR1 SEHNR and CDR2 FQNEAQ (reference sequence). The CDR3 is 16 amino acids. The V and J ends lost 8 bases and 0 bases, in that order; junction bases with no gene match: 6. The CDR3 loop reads CASGTSENPNTGELFF. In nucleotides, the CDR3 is TGTGCCAGCGGGACTAGCGAAAATCCGAACACCGGGGAGCTGTTTTTT.

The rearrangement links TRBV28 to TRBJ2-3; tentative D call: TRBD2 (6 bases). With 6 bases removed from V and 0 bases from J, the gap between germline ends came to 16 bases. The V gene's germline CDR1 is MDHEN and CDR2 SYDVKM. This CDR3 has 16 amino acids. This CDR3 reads CASSSSGVLSTDTQYF. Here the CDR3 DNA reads TGTGCCAGCAGCTCCTCGGGGGTTTTAAGCACAGATACGCAGTATTTT.

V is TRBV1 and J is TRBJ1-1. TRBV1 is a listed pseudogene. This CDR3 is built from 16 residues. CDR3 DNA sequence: TGCACCAGCAGCCAGATTTGTAGAGGGGGGGCCACTGAAGCTTTCTTT. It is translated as CTSSQICRGGATEAFF.

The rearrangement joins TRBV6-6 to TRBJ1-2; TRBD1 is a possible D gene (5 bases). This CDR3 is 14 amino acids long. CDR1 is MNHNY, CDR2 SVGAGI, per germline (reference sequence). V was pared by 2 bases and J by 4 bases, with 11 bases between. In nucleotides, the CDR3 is TGTGCCAGCAGTTACAGTGACAGTATCTATGGCTACACCTTC. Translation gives CASSYSDSIYGYTF.

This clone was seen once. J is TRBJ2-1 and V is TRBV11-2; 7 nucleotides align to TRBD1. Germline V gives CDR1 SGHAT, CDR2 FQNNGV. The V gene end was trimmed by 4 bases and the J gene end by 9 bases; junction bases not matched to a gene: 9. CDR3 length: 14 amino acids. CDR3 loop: CASSSTTQGVEQFF. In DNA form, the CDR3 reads TGTGCCAGCAGCTCAACGACGCAGGGGGTTGAGCAGTTCTTC.

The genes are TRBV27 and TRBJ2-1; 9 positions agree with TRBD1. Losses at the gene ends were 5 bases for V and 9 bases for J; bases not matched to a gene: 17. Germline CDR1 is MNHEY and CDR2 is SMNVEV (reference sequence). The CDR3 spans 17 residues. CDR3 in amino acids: CASSADRDRDAIGEQFF. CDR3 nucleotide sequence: TGTGCCAGCAGTGCAGACCGGGACAGGGATGCTATTGGTGAGCAGTTCTTC.

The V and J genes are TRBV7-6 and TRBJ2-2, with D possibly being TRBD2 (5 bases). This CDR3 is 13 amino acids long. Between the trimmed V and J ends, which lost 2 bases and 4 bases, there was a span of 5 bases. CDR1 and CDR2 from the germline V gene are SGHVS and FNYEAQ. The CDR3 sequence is CASSLSGTGELFF. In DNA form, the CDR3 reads TGTGCCAGCAGCTTAAGCGGCACCGGGGAGCTGTTTTTT.

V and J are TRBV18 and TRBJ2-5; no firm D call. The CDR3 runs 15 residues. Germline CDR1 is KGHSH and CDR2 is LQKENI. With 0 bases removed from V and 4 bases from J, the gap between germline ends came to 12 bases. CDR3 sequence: CASSPPGSRGETQYF. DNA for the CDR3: TGTGCCAGCTCACCACCGGGTTCTAGAGGAGAGACCCAGTACTTC.

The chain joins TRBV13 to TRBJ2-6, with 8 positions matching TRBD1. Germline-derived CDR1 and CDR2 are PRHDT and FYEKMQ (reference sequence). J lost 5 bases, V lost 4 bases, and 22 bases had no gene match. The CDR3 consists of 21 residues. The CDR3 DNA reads TGTGCCAGCAGCTCTCTCGAGATCAGGGGGCGCGTCCATCAAAGGGCCAACGTCCTGACTTTC. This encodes CASSSLEIRGRVHQRANVLTF.

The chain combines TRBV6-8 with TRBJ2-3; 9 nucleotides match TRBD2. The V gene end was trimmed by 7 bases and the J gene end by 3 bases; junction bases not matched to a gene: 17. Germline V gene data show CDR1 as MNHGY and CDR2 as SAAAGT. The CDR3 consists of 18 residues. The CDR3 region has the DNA TGTGCCAGCACTCTCCTGCTAGCGGGGCCCCTCCGTACAGATACGCAGTATTTT. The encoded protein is CASTLLLAGPLRTDTQYF.

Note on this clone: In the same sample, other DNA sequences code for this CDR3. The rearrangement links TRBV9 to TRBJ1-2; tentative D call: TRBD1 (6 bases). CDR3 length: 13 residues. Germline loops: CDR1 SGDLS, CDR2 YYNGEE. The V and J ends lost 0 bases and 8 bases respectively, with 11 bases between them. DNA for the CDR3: TGTGCCAGCAGCGTAGAGGGGGTAGGGGGCTACACCTTC. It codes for CASSVEGVGGYTF.

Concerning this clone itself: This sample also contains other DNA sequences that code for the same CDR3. CDR3 in amino acids: CASSEGGNTEAFF. The CDR3 coding sequence is TGTGCCAGCAGCGAGGGAGGGAACACTGAAGCTTTCTTT. The chain employs TRBV9 and TRBJ1-1; D unresolved. V lost 3 bases and J 1 base, leaving 7 bases between the germline ends. CDR1 is SGDLS and CDR2 is YYNGEE in the germline V gene. The CDR3 is 13 amino acids.

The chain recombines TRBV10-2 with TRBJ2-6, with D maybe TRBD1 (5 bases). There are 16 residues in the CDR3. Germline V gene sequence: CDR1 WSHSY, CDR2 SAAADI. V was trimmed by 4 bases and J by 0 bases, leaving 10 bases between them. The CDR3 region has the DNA TGCGCCAGCAGTGGACAGCTGAGCTCTGGGGCCAACGTCCTGACTTTC. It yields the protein CASSGQLSSGANVLTF.

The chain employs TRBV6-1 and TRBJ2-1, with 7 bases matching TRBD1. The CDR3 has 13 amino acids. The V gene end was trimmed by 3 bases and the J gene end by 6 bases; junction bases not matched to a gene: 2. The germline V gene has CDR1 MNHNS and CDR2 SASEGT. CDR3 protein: CASSETGINEQFF. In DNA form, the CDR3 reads TGTGCCAGCAGTGAGACAGGGATCAATGAGCAGTTCTTC.

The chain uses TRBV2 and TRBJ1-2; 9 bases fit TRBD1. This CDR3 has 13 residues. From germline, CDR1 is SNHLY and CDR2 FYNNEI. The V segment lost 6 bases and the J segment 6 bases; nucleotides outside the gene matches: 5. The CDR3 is CASSWTGADGYTF. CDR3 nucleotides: TGTGCCAGCAGCTGGACAGGGGCGGATGGCTACACCTTC.